This T cell receptor beta chain was recovered during a study of blood T cell repertoires in COVID-19. CDR1 is SGHRS, CDR2 YFSETQ, per germline. CDR3 length: 14 amino acids. The J segment lost 0 bases and the V segment lost 4 bases, leaving 3 bases of the junction unmatched. Data came from immunoSEQ multiplex PCR; TCRdb stores just in-frame clones and leaves some out. The sample gives more than 250,000 clones, more than 75% of which show up once; approximately 2.4% is in the top ten. The clonotype comes from a young woman who had recovered from COVID-19. Sequences were obtained from PBMCs or T cells enriched from blood (not recorded which). The V call is TRBV5-1, the J call TRBJ1-1, with TRBD1 matching over 7 bases. The CDR3 protein is CASSPGTVNTEAFF. The CDR3 DNA reads TGCGCCAGCAGCCCGGGGACAGTGAACACTGAAGCTTTCTTT.